The rows below give T cell receptor beta chains drawn from one sample of a study of memory CD4+ T cells and cytomegalovirus serostatus. Profiling relied on immunoSEQ multiplex PCR, and the TCRdb table lists in-frame clones only, not all of them. The sample lists approximately 53,000 clones, 70% to 85% occurring once. The sample taken for sequencing was memory CD4+ T cells from blood. These receptors originate from an adult in good health and CMV-seronegative. CDR3s include the opening cysteine and the closing phenylalanine or tryptophan. A D gene is named only where the DNA matches it firmly. Clone size is shown for a subset of rows, as once, few, many or a class of expanded clone.

D gene	V gene	clone size	J gene	CDR3 DNA	CDR3 protein
-	TRBV7-6	-	TRBJ1-1	TGTGCCAGCAGCTTAGAGATTAACACTGAAGCTTTCTTT	CASSLEINTEAFF
-	TRBV7-6	-	TRBJ1-3	TGTGCCAGCAGCCCTGACAGGAGCTCTGGAAACACCATATATTTT	CASSPDRSSGNTIYF
-	TRBV29-1	-	TRBJ2-3	TGCAGCGTTGATCTCGGACAGAGCCGAGCAGATACGCAGTATTTT	CSVDLGQSRADTQYF
-	TRBV6-1	-	TRBJ2-7	TGTGCCAGCAGACCCCACTCCTACGAGCAGTACTTC	CASRPHSYEQYF
-	TRBV7-8	-	TRBJ1-1	TGTGCCAGCAGGCGTGGGTTGAACACTGAAGCTTTCTTT	CASRRGLNTEAFF
TRBD1	TRBV5-1	-	TRBJ1-4	TGCGCCAGCAGCTTGGCCCCGACAGGGAGTAATGAAAAACTGTTTTTT	CASSLAPTGSNEKLFF
-	TRBV14	-	TRBJ2-5	TGTGCCAGCAGCCAAGAATCAGGGTCGGGAGAGACCCAGTACTTC	CASSQESGSGETQYF
-	TRBV5-1	-	TRBJ1-2	TGCGCCAGCAGCTTGGACGGGGCGGCTGGCTACACCTTC	CASSLDGAAGYTF
-	TRBV19	-	TRBJ2-2	TGTGCCAGCCGACGGGACAACGCGAACACCGGGGAGCTGTTTTTT	CASRRDNANTGELFF
-	TRBV6-1	-	TRBJ2-7	TGTGCCAGCAGGTATCCTGACAGTGGCTGGGAGCAGTACTTC	CASRYPDSGWEQYF
-	TRBV4-2	once	TRBJ2-7	TGTGCCAGCAGCCAATTACTAGCTAACGAGCAGTACTTC	CASSQLLANEQYF
-	TRBV7-8	-	TRBJ2-7	TGTGCCAGCAGCTTAGCGTTCACAGGGAGACAGGCCTACGAGCAGTACTTC	CASSLAFTGRQAYEQYF
TRBD1	TRBV9	-	TRBJ1-4	TGTGCCAGCAGCGTAGCCGTGGGACAGGGAAATGAAAAACTGTTTTTT	CASSVAVGQGNEKLFF
-	TRBV19	-	TRBJ1-1	TGTGCCAGTAGTATAAGGGGTGTAAACACTGAAGCTTTCTTT	CASSIRGVNTEAFF
-	TRBV19	-	TRBJ1-4	TGTGCCAGTAGTCCCCAGGTAGGAGCTAATGAAAAACTGTTTTTT	CASSPQVGANEKLFF
TRBD1	TRBV2	few	TRBJ1-5	TGTGCCAGCAGGGGGGACAGGGGGCTTTCGGGCAATCAGCCCCAGCATTTT	CASRGDRGLSGNQPQHF
-	TRBV5-1	-	TRBJ2-7	TGCGCCAGCCACCCCTTGGGACACAGCTACGAGCAGTACTTC	CASHPLGHSYEQYF
-	TRBV19	-	TRBJ1-1	TGTGCCAGTAGTATGCGGACGGAGAACACTGAAGCTTTCTTT	CASSMRTENTEAFF
-	TRBV13	-	TRBJ2-7	TGTGCCAGCAGCCGGGGTAACGAGCAGTACTTC	CASSRGNEQYF
-	TRBV7-9	-	TRBJ2-3	TGTGCCAGCGGGAAGGTGGGCACAGATACGCAGTATTTT	CASGKVGTDTQYF
-	TRBV5-1	few	TRBJ1-1	TGCGCCAGCAGCTTGGACCACCCGGGGACTGAAGCTTTCTTT	CASSLDHPGTEAFF
TRBD1	TRBV5-1	-	TRBJ1-4	TGCGCCAGCAGCTTGGGCAACAGGGGGGCTAATGAAAAACTGTTTTTT	CASSLGNRGANEKLFF
TRBD2	TRBV6-1	-	TRBJ2-7	TGTGCCAGCAGAGAACCTAGCGGGGAAAGGTCCTACGAGCAGTACTTC	CASREPSGERSYEQYF
-	TRBV6-1	-	TRBJ1-1	TGTGCCAGCAGTCGTCAGTCAGGTGAAGCTTTCTTT	CASSRQSGEAFF
-	TRBV5-1	-	TRBJ2-7	TGCGCCAGCAGCTTGGAATGGGGGGATCGAGACGAGCAGTACTTC	CASSLEWGDRDEQYF
TRBD1	TRBV7-2	few	TRBJ1-6	TGTGCCAGCAGCCACGGACAGGGGCATTCACCCCTCCACTTT	CASSHGQGHSPLHF
-	TRBV5-5	-	TRBJ2-7	TGTGCCAGCAGCTTGACAGGGACTTCCTACGAGCAGTACTTC	CASSLTGTSYEQYF
-	TRBV10-3	-	TRBJ2-2	TGTGCCATCAGTGAAGGCCAAGTCACCGGGGAGCTGTTTTTT	CAISEGQVTGELFF
-	TRBV6-1	few	TRBJ1-2	TGTGCCAGCAGTGAAGGGGTTGGGAACTATGGCTACACCTTC	CASSEGVGNYGYTF
TRBD1	TRBV5-1	-	TRBJ1-1	TGCGCCAGCAGCTTGGGACAGGGAGGGACTGAAGCTTTCTTT	CASSLGQGGTEAFF
-	TRBV5-6	-	TRBJ1-1	TGTGCCAGCAGCTTGGTAGACAGGTTGGAGAACACTGAAGCTTTCTTT	CASSLVDRLENTEAFF
-	TRBV7-8	-	TRBJ1-5	TGTGCCAGCAGCCCAGGGGTTAATCAGCCCCAGCATTTT	CASSPGVNQPQHF
-	TRBV7-9	few	TRBJ1-1	TGTGCCAGCAGCTTATCCCGGGTCACTGAAGCTTTCTTT	CASSLSRVTEAFF
-	TRBV5-1	-	TRBJ2-5	TGCGCCAGCAGCTTGGCCACAGGGAGGGAGACCCAGTACTTC	CASSLATGRETQYF
-	TRBV7-2	-	TRBJ2-2	TGTGCCAGCAGCCGGGCTGGATCGAACACCGGGGAGCTGTTTTTT	CASSRAGSNTGELFF
TRBD1	TRBV7-2	-	TRBJ1-6	TGTGCCAGCAGCTTACTTTCGGGACAGGGTTCACCCCTCCACTTT	CASSLLSGQGSPLHF
-	TRBV15	-	TRBJ1-2	TGTGCCACCAGCAGAGCTGGCGGAAACTATGGCTACACCTTC	CATSRAGGNYGYTF
-	TRBV29-1	-	TRBJ1-1	TGCAGCGTTGAAGTTGGGGGAAACACTGAAGCTTTCTTT	CSVEVGGNTEAFF
-	TRBV6-1	-	TRBJ1-3	TGTGCCAGCAGTCCATCGGCCAGGGGTGGAAACACCATATATTTT	CASSPSARGGNTIYF